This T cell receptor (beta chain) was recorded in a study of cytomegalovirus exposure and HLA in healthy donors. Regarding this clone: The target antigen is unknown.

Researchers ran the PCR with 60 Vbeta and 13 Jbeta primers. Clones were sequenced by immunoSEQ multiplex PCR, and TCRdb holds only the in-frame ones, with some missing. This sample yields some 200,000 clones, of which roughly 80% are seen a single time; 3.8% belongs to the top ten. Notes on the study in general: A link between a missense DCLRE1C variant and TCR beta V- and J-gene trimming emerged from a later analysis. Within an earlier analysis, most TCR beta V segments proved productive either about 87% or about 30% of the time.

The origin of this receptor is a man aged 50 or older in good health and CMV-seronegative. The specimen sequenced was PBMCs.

The CDR3 region has the DNA TGTGCCAGCAGCTTATTCCCCTGGGGGGGCAACACCGGGGAGCTGTTTTTT. It encodes CASSLFPWGGNTGELFF. This chain connects TRBV11-2 to TRBJ2-2; D is perhaps TRBD2 (7 bases). With 2 bases removed from V and 2 bases from J, the gap between germline ends came to 15 bases. Looked up from germline, CDR1 is SGHAT and CDR2 is FQNNGV. The CDR3 is 17 amino acids.